This record covers a single TCR beta chain. Its antigen is currently not known. Base qualities are not provided; no much larger clone lies one nucleotide away. The data originate from a study of blood T cell repertoires in COVID-19 (TCRdb year 2020). As for the study more broadly: The collaborator samples originated in the United States, Italy and Spain and spanned the acute and convalescent phases of COVID-19. The samples were drawn from the first 160 participants of the ongoing ImmuneRACE study and from about 1,200 subjects provided by 6 global collaborators. The material from the prospective study consisted of cDNA or gDNA derived from T cells, B-cell-depleted T cells, or PBMCs. HLA class I and class II types, where available, came from metadata supplied by the sample provider rather than from assay-based typing. The repertoires were made available in a free public database intended to serve as a resource for research on the immune response to SARS-CoV-2. The sample metadata nearly always contained a de-identified subject ID, COVID-19 status, age in years and sex. Deeply sampled blood TCRbeta repertoires from subjects exposed to, actively infected with, or recovered from COVID-19 were included in the dataset.

The CDR3 spans 14 residues, from the cysteine through the phenylalanine. The sequence is cut down to CDR3 DNA, 42 bases in frame from base 1. V is pruned by 3 bases and J by 5 bases, leaving 1 base of the junction without a gene match. Reading the germline V gene gives CDR1 KGHSH and CDR2 LQKENI. TCRbeta CDR3 regions were amplified from genomic DNA using the immunoSEQ Assay, a bias-controlled multiplex PCR. In the paper's pipeline: Nucleated cell counts per sample were estimated from amplification of reference gene primers within the assay. To quantify the absolute abundance of each unique TCRbeta CDR3 rearrangement, sequence reads were collapsed and filtered. For each sample, productive Simpson clonality was calculated as the square root of Simpson's diversity index over productive rearrangements. TCRdb obtained this table from immuneACCESS and retained in-frame rearrangements with V and J assigned. These tables miss some clones; where compared with another copy, unresolved V genes account for less than half of the shortfall, and the remainder is unexplained. Clonal size and the V and J genes are those of that table, whereas D and trimming came from the DNA. For this sample there are 220,000 or so clones; around 86% appear just once. The ten largest clonotypes hold approximately 10% of the sample.

In Seattle, one collaborating source enrolled patients while the infection was active and tracked those patients longitudinally over the course of disease. The collaborating institutions used their own protocols to collect whole blood in K2EDTA tubes. For TCRbeta analysis, collaborators shipped samples as frozen whole blood, isolated PBMCs, or DNA extracted from either of those sample types. The paper's findings and limits, for the study overall: How much clinical and demographic metadata was included differed by source and by participant, and the metadata was provided uncurated.

The sequenced sample was peripheral blood. The TCR sequence derives from a woman between 45 and 60 years old with COVID-19, enrolled during active disease. Here the chain combines TRBV18 and TRBJ1-5, with 10 junctional bases fitting TRBD1. The CDR3 sequence is CASSPTGGDQPQHF. In nucleotides, the sequence is TGTGCCAGCTCACCGACAGGGGGCGATCAGCCCCAGCATTTT.